This T cell receptor beta chain appears in the sequencing data of a study of blood T cell repertoires in COVID-19. About the study: Specimens from acute and convalescent COVID-19 originated in the United States, Italy and Spain. T cells, B-cell-depleted T cells, or PBMCs supplied cDNA or gDNA.

Original methodology: Amplification of reference gene primers provided the estimated nucleated cell counts. The assay was immunoSEQ multiplex PCR, and TCRdb's table has in-frame clones only and misses some. V, J and clone size are those of that table, while D and trimming were read from the DNA. The table lists 70,000 to 75,000 clones, 80% to 90% of them singletons. Trimming removed 3 bases from V and 4 bases from J, with 15 bases in between. The CDR3 sequence is 14 residues long. Germline V gene lookup returns CDR1 GTSNPN and CDR2 SVGIG (reference sequence). The sample consisted of peripheral blood. The V gene is TRBV30, the J gene TRBJ1-2, with a tentative D call TRBD1 (5 bases). This TCR came from a woman of 80 years or more with active or convalescent COVID-19. The CDR3, as DNA: TGTGCCTGGAGAGGCGGGGGACGGGGCTATGGCTACACCTTC. Its protein is CAWRGGGRGYGYTF.